The clone carrying this TCR beta chain was seen more than once but under ten times. Its specificity is not known. The germline CDR1 and CDR2 sequences are SGHAT and FQNNGV. J was trimmed by 2 bases and V by 4 bases; bases with no gene match: 8. This CDR3 has 18 residues. Since all of the isolated RNA was reverse transcribed, expressed TCRB transcripts were what got sequenced. TCRdb's table, derived via immunoSEQ multiplex PCR, lists solely in-frame clones and lacks some. The data hold approximately 600,000 clones, with 9.5% to 15% observed a single time. The data stem from a study of beta chain features in type 1 diabetes. Study-level findings and limits: When Type 1 diabetes patients were examined, their TCRB CDR3s proved moderately but significantly shorter in all four CD4+ subsets. The naive, central memory and Treg TCRB repertoires looked more alike in patients than they did in healthy donors.

The chain combines TRBV11-2 with TRBJ2-2, with 12 bases aligning to TRBD2. This clonotype was obtained from a man aged 25 to 45 with type 1 diabetes. Sequenced material: naive CD4+ T cells from blood. CDR3 residues: CASSSRASGGANTGELFF. The CDR3, as DNA: TGTGCCAGCAGCTCCCGGGCTAGCGGGGGGGCCAACACCGGGGAGCTGTTTTTT.